This T cell receptor beta chain was documented in a study of T cell repertoires in ileal Crohn's disease. At the level of the study: All patients had surgery for stricturing (roughly 61%) or penetrating (about 40%) disease. Study outcomes and limitations: Clonal expansions were more frequent in active smokers than non-smokers at surgery.

Notes on this clone: Antigen: not known.

Sequenced by immunoSEQ multiplex PCR; TCRdb stores in-frame clones only, minus some. The sample lists about 5,000 clones, 95% seen once, with roughly 0.31% in the top ten. The receptor's source is an adult with Crohn's disease. Sequencing was done on a sample of ileal tissue.

The CDR3 sequence: CASSSLIDSEAFF. As DNA, the CDR3 is TGTGCCAGCAGTTCCCTGATCGACAGTGAAGCTTTCTTT. V is TRBV6-5 and J is TRBJ1-1; tentatively, D is TRBD1 (5 bases). The V gene lost 4 bases and the J gene lost 7 bases, with 13 bases spanning the gap. Germline lookup yields CDR1 MNHEY and CDR2 SVGAGI. The CDR3 totals 13 residues.